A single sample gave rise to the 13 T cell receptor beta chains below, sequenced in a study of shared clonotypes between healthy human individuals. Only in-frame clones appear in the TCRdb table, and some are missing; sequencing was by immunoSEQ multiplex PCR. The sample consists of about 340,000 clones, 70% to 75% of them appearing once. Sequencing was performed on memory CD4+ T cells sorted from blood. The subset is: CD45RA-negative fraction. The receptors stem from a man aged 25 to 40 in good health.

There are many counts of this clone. Here the CDR3 reads CASSYGARRVDYGYTF. In DNA, the CDR3 is TGTGCCAGCAGCTACGGGGCGCGGCGCGTTGACTATGGCTACACCTTC. The chain couples TRBV7-2 to TRBJ1-2; tentative D call: TRBD1 (5 bases). Germline CDR1 SGHTA, CDR2 FQGNSA. V lost 4 bases and J lost 3, with 18 bases in between. The length of the CDR3 is 16 residues.

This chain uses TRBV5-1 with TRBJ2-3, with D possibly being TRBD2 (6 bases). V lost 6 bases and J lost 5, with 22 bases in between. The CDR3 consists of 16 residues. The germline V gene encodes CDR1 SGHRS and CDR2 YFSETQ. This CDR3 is CASTRELATGVDTQYF. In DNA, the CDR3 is TGCGCCAGCACCCGTGAACTAGCAACCGGGGTAGATACGCAGTATTTT.

Written as DNA, the CDR3 is TGTGCCACCAGCAGAGATCCAGCGAGCGGGAGAAGAGTCGGGGAGCTGTTTTTT. Protein: CATSRDPASGRRVGELFF. The genes are TRBV15 and TRBJ2-2; 8 bases are a match to TRBD2. V dropped 0 bases and J dropped 7; count of bases not matched to a gene: 13. The CDR3 has 18 amino acids. Germline CDR1 LNHNV, CDR2 YYDKDF (reference sequence).

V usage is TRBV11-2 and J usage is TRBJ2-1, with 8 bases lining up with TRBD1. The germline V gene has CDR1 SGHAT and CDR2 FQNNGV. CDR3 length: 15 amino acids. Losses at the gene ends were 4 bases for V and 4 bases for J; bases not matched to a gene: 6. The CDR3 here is CASSSPGQDYNEQFF. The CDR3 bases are TGTGCCAGCAGCTCCCCGGGACAGGATTACAATGAGCAGTTCTTC.

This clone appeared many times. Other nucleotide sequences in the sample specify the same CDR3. CDR3 sequence (DNA): TGCGCCAGCAGCTTGGAGGTCTCCTACGAGCAGTACTTC. Its translation is CASSLEVSYEQYF. The genes are TRBV5-1 and TRBJ2-7; the D is unclear. The CDR3 consists of 13 residues. The germline V and J ends were trimmed by 0 bases and 0 bases, with 4 bases remaining between them. The germline V gene encodes CDR1 SGHRS and CDR2 YFSETQ.

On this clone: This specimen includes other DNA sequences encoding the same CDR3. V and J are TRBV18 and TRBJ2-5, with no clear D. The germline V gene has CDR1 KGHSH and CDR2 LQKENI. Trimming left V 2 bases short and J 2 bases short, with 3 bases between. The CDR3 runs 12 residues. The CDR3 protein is CASSPSQETQYF. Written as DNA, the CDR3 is TGTGCCAGCTCACCATCTCAAGAGACCCAGTACTTC.

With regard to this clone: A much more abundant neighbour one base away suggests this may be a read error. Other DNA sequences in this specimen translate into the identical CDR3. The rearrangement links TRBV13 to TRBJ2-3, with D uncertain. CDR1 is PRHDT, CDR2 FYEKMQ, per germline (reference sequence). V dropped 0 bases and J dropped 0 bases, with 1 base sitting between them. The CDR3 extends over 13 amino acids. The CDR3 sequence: CASSLGSTDTQYF. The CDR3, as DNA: TGTGCCAGCAGCTTAGGGAGCACAGATACGCAGTATTTT.

Written as DNA, the CDR3 is TGTGCCAGCAGAAGAGGGTTACAAGGAGTACAGAATGAGCAGTTCTTC. Its translation: CASRRGLQGVQNEQFF. This rearrangement joins TRBV2 to TRBJ2-1; perhaps TRBD2 as D (5 bases). Germline V gene data show CDR1 as SNHLY and CDR2 as FYNNEI. The length of the CDR3 is 16 residues. The V end lost 6 bases, the J end lost 7 bases, and 22 bases lay between the germline ends.

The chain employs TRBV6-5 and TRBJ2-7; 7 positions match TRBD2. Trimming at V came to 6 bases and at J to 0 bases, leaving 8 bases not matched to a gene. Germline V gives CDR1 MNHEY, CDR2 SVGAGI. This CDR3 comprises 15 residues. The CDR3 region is CASRTTAGSSYEQYF. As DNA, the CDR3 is TGTGCCAGCAGAACCACAGCGGGAAGCTCCTACGAGCAGTACTTC.

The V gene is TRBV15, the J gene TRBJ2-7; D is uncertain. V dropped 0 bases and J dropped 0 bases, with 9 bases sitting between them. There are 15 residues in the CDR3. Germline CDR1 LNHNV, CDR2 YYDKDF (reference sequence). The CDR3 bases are TGTGCCACCAGCAGAGATTGGCAGAGCTCCTACGAGCAGTACTTC. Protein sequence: CATSRDWQSSYEQYF.

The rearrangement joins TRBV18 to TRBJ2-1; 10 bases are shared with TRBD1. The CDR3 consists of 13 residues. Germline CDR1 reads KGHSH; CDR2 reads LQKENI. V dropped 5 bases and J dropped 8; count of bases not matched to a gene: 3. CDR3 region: CASSKTGGDEQFF. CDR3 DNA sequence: TGTGCCAGCTCAAAGACAGGGGGCGATGAGCAGTTCTTC.

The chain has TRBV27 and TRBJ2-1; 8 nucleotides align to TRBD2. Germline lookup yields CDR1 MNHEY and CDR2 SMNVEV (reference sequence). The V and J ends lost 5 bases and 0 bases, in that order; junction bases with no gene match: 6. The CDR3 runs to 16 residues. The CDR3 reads CASSPLAGSSYNEQFF. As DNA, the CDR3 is TGTGCCAGCAGTCCCTTAGCGGGAAGCTCCTACAATGAGCAGTTCTTC.

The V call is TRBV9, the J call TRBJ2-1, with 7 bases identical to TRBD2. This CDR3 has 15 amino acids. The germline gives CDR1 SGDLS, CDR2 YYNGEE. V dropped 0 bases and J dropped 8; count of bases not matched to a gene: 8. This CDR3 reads CASSVEYGRLDEQFF. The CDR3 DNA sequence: TGTGCCAGCAGCGTAGAGTACGGGAGGTTGGATGAGCAGTTCTTC. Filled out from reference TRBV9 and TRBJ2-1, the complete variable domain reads DSGVTQTPKHLITATGQRVTLRCSPRSGDLSVYWYQQSLDQGLQFLIQYYNGEERAKGNILERFSAQQFPDLHSELNLSSLELGDSALYFCASSVEYGRLDEQFFGPGTRLTVL.